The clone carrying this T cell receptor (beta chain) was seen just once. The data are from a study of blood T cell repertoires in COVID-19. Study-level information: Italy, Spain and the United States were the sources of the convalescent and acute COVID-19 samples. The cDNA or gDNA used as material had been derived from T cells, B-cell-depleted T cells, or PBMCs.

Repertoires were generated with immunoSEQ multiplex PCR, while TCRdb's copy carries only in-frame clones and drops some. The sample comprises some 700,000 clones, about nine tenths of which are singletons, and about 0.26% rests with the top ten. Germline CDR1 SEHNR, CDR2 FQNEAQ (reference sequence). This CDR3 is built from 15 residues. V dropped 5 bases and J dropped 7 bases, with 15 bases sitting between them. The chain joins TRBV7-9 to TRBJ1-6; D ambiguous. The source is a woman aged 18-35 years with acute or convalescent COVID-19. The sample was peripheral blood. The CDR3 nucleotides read TGTGCCAGCAGCGCCGTCCTCAGTTTCAATTCACCCCTCCACTTT. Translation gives CASSAVLSFNSPLHF.